A selection of T cell receptor beta chains follows, all from one sample in a study of Graves' ophthalmopathy and Graves' hyperthyroidism. TCRdb recomputed calls from the multiplex PCR reads with MiXCR, one row per CDR3 protein. The repertoire includes roughly 700,000 distinct CDR3 sequences, about 44% of them detected once, and 40% to 45% sits in the top ten. The material sequenced was peripheral blood. Source of these receptors: an adult man with Graves' ophthalmopathy. Both conserved end residues are part of each CDR3. A D gene is named only where the DNA matches it firmly. Size values are once, few and many counts, or a class for expanded clones, and some rows have none.

d_gene: .; abundance: few; j_gene: TRBJ2-5; v_gene: TRBV6-6; CDR3aa: CASSYSWGEETQYF; CDR3nt: TGTGCCAGCAGTTACTCGTGGGGGGAAGAGACCCAGTACTTC
d_gene: .; abundance: .; j_gene: TRBJ1-2; v_gene: TRBV10-3; CDR3aa: CATPESTGFGGYTF; CDR3nt: TGTGCCACCCCAGAATCCACAGGGTTCGGTGGCTACACCTTC
d_gene: .; abundance: .; j_gene: TRBJ2-7; v_gene: TRBV6-6; CDR3aa: CASSYSGMYEQYF; CDR3nt: TGTGCCAGCAGTTACTCGGGGATGTACGAGCAGTACTTC
d_gene: .; abundance: .; j_gene: TRBJ1-4; v_gene: TRBV25-1; CDR3aa: CACSAARDNNEKLFF; CDR3nt: TGTGCCTGCAGTGCTGCACGGGACAACAATGAAAAACTGTTTTTT
d_gene: TRBD2; abundance: .; j_gene: TRBJ2-3; v_gene: TRBV24-1; CDR3aa: CATSPGLASTDTQYF; CDR3nt: TGTGCCACCAGTCCTGGACTAGCGAGCACAGATACGCAGTATTTT
d_gene: .; abundance: few; j_gene: TRBJ2-5; v_gene: TRBV12-3/TRBV12-4; CDR3aa: CASSFPPNPPHF; CDR3nt: TGTGCCAGCAGTTTTCCCCCAAATCCCCCGCACTTC
d_gene: TRBD1; abundance: .; j_gene: TRBJ2-7; v_gene: TRBV5-1; CDR3aa: CASSLGSGTGFLRAEQYF; CDR3nt: TGCGCCAGCAGCTTGGGGTCCGGGACAGGGTTTCTTCGGGCCGAGCAGTACTTC
d_gene: TRBD1; abundance: many; j_gene: TRBJ1-2; v_gene: TRBV7-2; CDR3aa: CASSSDRVRYGYTF; CDR3nt: TGTGCCAGCAGCTCGGACAGGGTCCGCTATGGCTACACCTTC
d_gene: TRBD1; abundance: many; j_gene: TRBJ2-7; v_gene: TRBV10-3; CDR3aa: CAISDFTGTGFSYEQYF; CDR3nt: TGTGCCATCAGTGACTTCACCGGGACAGGGTTTTCCTACGAGCAGTACTTC
d_gene: TRBD1; abundance: few; j_gene: TRBJ1-2; v_gene: TRBV14; CDR3aa: CASSSTGVDGYTF; CDR3nt: TGTGCCAGCAGCTCGACAGGGGTGGATGGCTACACCTTC
d_gene: .; abundance: few; j_gene: TRBJ1-1; v_gene: TRBV29-1; CDR3aa: CSVEVLLGAAEAFF; CDR3nt: TGCAGCGTTGAAGTTTTGTTAGGGGCCGCAGAAGCTTTCTTT
d_gene: .; abundance: many; j_gene: TRBJ2-2; v_gene: TRBV7-2; CDR3aa: CASRAGAGELFF; CDR3nt: TGTGCCAGCAGGGCAGGGGCCGGGGAGCTGTTTTTT
d_gene: .; abundance: .; j_gene: TRBJ2-7; v_gene: TRBV19; CDR3aa: CASSRRGFLIYEQYF; CDR3nt: TGTGCCAGTAGCCGAAGGGGTTTCCTGATCTACGAGCAGTACTTC
d_gene: .; abundance: .; j_gene: TRBJ2-7; v_gene: TRBV7-9; CDR3aa: CASSVRLYEQYF; CDR3nt: TGTGCCAGCAGCGTTAGACTCTACGAGCAGTACTTC
d_gene: .; abundance: many; j_gene: TRBJ1-5; v_gene: TRBV29-1; CDR3aa: CSVVSSRGQPQHF; CDR3nt: TGCAGCGTTGTATCGTCCAGGGGCCAGCCCCAGCATTTT
d_gene: TRBD2; abundance: few; j_gene: TRBJ2-5; v_gene: TRBV11-2; CDR3aa: CASSARGRAGVETQYF; CDR3nt: TGTGCCAGCAGCGCACGCGGCAGGGCGGGAGTAGAGACCCAGTACTTC
d_gene: TRBD2; abundance: .; j_gene: TRBJ2-2; v_gene: TRBV25-1; CDR3aa: CASSYASGTGELFF; CDR3nt: TGTGCCAGCAGTTACGCTAGCGGAACCGGGGAGCTGTTTTTT
d_gene: .; abundance: many; j_gene: TRBJ2-2; v_gene: TRBV7-9; CDR3aa: CASSLTSNTGELFF; CDR3nt: TGTGCCAGCAGCTTGACATCGAACACCGGGGAGCTGTTTTTT
d_gene: .; abundance: .; j_gene: TRBJ2-6; v_gene: TRBV25-1; CDR3aa: CASSAGVVSGANVLTF; CDR3nt: TGCGCCAGCAGTGCCGGGGTTGTGTCTGGGGCCAACGTCCTGACTTTC
d_gene: TRBD1; abundance: .; j_gene: TRBJ2-7; v_gene: TRBV12-3/TRBV12-4; CDR3aa: CASSFHRDRSYEQYF; CDR3nt: TGTGCCAGCAGTTTCCACCGGGACAGGTCCTACGAGCAGTACTTC
d_gene: TRBD2; abundance: .; j_gene: TRBJ2-2; v_gene: TRBV5-5; CDR3aa: CASSHGLADGELFF; CDR3nt: TGTGCCAGCAGCCATGGACTAGCGGACGGGGAGCTGTTTTTT
d_gene: TRBD1; abundance: .; j_gene: TRBJ1-2; v_gene: TRBV19; CDR3aa: CASRTGGVDTF; CDR3nt: TGTGCCAGTAGAACAGGGGGTGTCGACACCTTC
d_gene: .; abundance: many; j_gene: TRBJ1-2; v_gene: TRBV29-1; CDR3aa: CSVGRSQGYGYTF; CDR3nt: TGCAGCGTCGGGAGGTCGCAGGGGTATGGCTACACCTTC
d_gene: TRBD2; abundance: .; j_gene: TRBJ2-7; v_gene: TRBV2; CDR3aa: CASSRQAGGVPGEQYF; CDR3nt: TGTGCCAGCAGCCGCCAAGCGGGAGGGGTTCCGGGCGAGCAGTACTTC
d_gene: .; abundance: .; j_gene: TRBJ1-4; v_gene: TRBV9; CDR3aa: CASSVGGAGNEKLFF; CDR3nt: TGTGCCAGCAGCGTGGGGGGGGCTGGTAATGAAAAACTGTTTTTT
d_gene: .; abundance: .; j_gene: TRBJ1-5; v_gene: TRBV24-1; CDR3aa: CASSPQLWRTLFGQPQHF; CDR3nt: TGTGCCAGCAGTCCCCAATTGTGGCGGACGCTGTTCGGTCAGCCCCAGCATTTT
d_gene: .; abundance: many; j_gene: TRBJ2-5; v_gene: TRBV29-1; CDR3aa: CSVTKILGQTQYF; CDR3nt: TGCAGCGTTACTAAAATCCTGGGGCAGACCCAGTACTTC
d_gene: .; abundance: few; j_gene: TRBJ2-7; v_gene: TRBV10-3; CDR3aa: CAISAPGTGVRQYF; CDR3nt: TGTGCCATCAGTGCCCCCGGGACGGGGGTTAGGCAGTACTTC
d_gene: .; abundance: .; j_gene: TRBJ2-2; v_gene: TRBV7-2; CDR3aa: CASSPMVGQHTGELFF; CDR3nt: TGTGCCAGCAGCCCGATGGTTGGGCAGCACACCGGGGAGCTGTTTTTT
d_gene: TRBD2; abundance: many; j_gene: TRBJ2-6; v_gene: TRBV29-1; CDR3aa: CSVESGGPGANVLTF; CDR3nt: TGCAGCGTTGAAAGCGGGGGGCCTGGGGCCAACGTCCTGACTTTC
d_gene: .; abundance: .; j_gene: TRBJ1-5; v_gene: TRBV20-1; CDR3aa: CSARDVTGGNQHF; CDR3nt: TGCAGTGCTAGAGATGTGACAGGCGGTAATCAGCATTTT
d_gene: TRBD1; abundance: few; j_gene: TRBJ2-7; v_gene: TRBV29-1; CDR3aa: CSVLDREISYEQYF; CDR3nt: TGCAGCGTTCTCGACAGGGAAATCTCCTACGAGCAGTACTTC
d_gene: .; abundance: few; j_gene: TRBJ2-3; v_gene: TRBV10-3; CDR3aa: CAISGEGGTDTQYF; CDR3nt: TGTGCCATCAGTGGAGAGGGTGGCACAGATACGCAGTATTTT
d_gene: TRBD1; abundance: few; j_gene: TRBJ1-3; v_gene: TRBV7-2; CDR3aa: CASSLGGRVGNTIYF; CDR3nt: TGTGCCAGCAGCCTAGGGGGCAGGGTCGGAAACACCATATATTTT
d_gene: .; abundance: .; j_gene: TRBJ1-2; v_gene: TRBV29-1; CDR3aa: CSVGDGWDYGYTF; CDR3nt: TGCAGCGTTGGAGACGGGTGGGACTATGGCTACACCTTC
d_gene: .; abundance: .; j_gene: TRBJ2-7; v_gene: TRBV2; CDR3aa: CASSTDGRVYEQYF; CDR3nt: TGTGCCAGCAGTACCGACGGCAGGGTCTACGAGCAGTACTTC
d_gene: .; abundance: many; j_gene: TRBJ1-5; v_gene: TRBV2; CDR3aa: CASSEATRNQPQHF; CDR3nt: TGTGCCAGCAGTGAAGCGACACGCAATCAGCCCCAGCATTTT
d_gene: .; abundance: .; j_gene: TRBJ2-7; v_gene: TRBV2; CDR3aa: CASNQVAYEQYF; CDR3nt: TGTGCCAGCAATCAGGTCGCCTACGAGCAGTACTTC
d_gene: .; abundance: many; j_gene: TRBJ2-7; v_gene: TRBV7-8; CDR3aa: CASSLAGTLGNYEQYF; CDR3nt: TGTGCCAGCAGCTTAGCGGGGACATTGGGCAACTACGAGCAGTACTTC
d_gene: .; abundance: few; j_gene: TRBJ2-5; v_gene: TRBV9; CDR3aa: CASSQGYETQYF; CDR3nt: TGTGCCAGCAGCCAGGGGTACGAGACCCAGTACTTC
d_gene: .; abundance: .; j_gene: TRBJ2-7; v_gene: TRBV29-1; CDR3aa: CSLSRNSYEQYF; CDR3nt: TGCAGCTTATCTAGAAACTCATACGAGCAGTACTTC
d_gene: .; abundance: few; j_gene: TRBJ1-6; v_gene: TRBV5-8; CDR3aa: CASSLKGVRFSSPLHF; CDR3nt: TGTGCCAGCAGCTTGAAGGGGGTTAGGTTCAGTTCACCCCTCCACTTT
d_gene: .; abundance: .; j_gene: TRBJ1-2; v_gene: TRBV4-2; CDR3aa: CASSQDSNRGRYDGYTF; CDR3nt: TGTGCCAGCAGCCAAGACAGTAACCGGGGACGGTACGATGGCTACACCTTC
d_gene: .; abundance: .; j_gene: TRBJ2-5; v_gene: TRBV11-2; CDR3aa: CASSLRGFGQYF; CDR3nt: TGTGCCAGCAGCTTAAGAGGTTTCGGCCAGTACTTC
d_gene: .; abundance: few; j_gene: TRBJ1-6; v_gene: TRBV7-8; CDR3aa: CASSLKSYRNSPLHF; CDR3nt: TGTGCCAGCAGCTTAAAAAGTTACAGAAATTCACCCCTCCACTTT
d_gene: .; abundance: .; j_gene: TRBJ2-7; v_gene: TRBV29-1; CDR3aa: CSVLYEQYF; CDR3nt: TGCAGCGTTCTCTACGAGCAGTACTTC
d_gene: .; abundance: .; j_gene: TRBJ2-7; v_gene: TRBV7-6; CDR3aa: CASYLAAYEQYF; CDR3nt: TGTGCCAGTTACTTAGCCGCCTACGAGCAGTACTTC
d_gene: .; abundance: .; j_gene: TRBJ2-7; v_gene: TRBV5-1; CDR3aa: CASSSWTEKSYEQYF; CDR3nt: TGCGCCAGCAGCTCCTGGACAGAGAAATCCTACGAGCAGTACTTC
d_gene: TRBD2; abundance: .; j_gene: TRBJ2-5; v_gene: TRBV2; CDR3aa: CASMGLTSGAIQETQYF; CDR3nt: TGTGCCAGCATGGGCTTGACTAGCGGGGCGATCCAAGAGACCCAGTACTTC